Presented here are 17 T cell receptor beta chains from one specimen sequenced in a study of blood T cell repertoires in COVID-19. TCRdb's copy holds only in-frame clones and misses some; the assay was immunoSEQ multiplex PCR. Of over 200,000 clones detected, approximately 80% appear once; the ten largest clones hold about 15%. Sequencing input: PBMCs or T cells enriched from blood (not recorded which). These TCRs come from a man aged 35 to 55 who had recovered from COVID-19.

V usage is TRBV19 and J usage is TRBJ2-5; D unclear. Germline V gives CDR1 LNHDA, CDR2 SQIVND (reference sequence). V lost 6 bases and J 3 bases, leaving 11 bases between the germline ends. The CDR3 sequence is 13 residues long. In DNA form, the CDR3 reads TGTGCCAGTAGGCTCGCCCCTAAAGAGACCCAGTACTTC. Amino acid sequence: CASRLAPKETQYF.

This chain joins TRBV5-4 and TRBJ2-1; tentatively, D is TRBD2 (6 bases). Trimming shortened V by 3 bases and J by 6 bases, and 7 bases separated the two germline ends. Germline CDR1 is SGHNT and CDR2 is YYREEE (reference sequence). There are 12 residues in the CDR3. CDR3 region: CASSWGGNEQFF. The CDR3 DNA reads TGTGCCAGCAGCTGGGGAGGCAATGAGCAGTTCTTC.

V usage is TRBV6-2 or TRBV6-3 and J usage is TRBJ1-1, with no clear D. Trimming cost V 5 bases and J 1 base, with 8 bases left between them. Per the germline V gene, CDR1 is MNHEY and CDR2 is SVGEGT. The CDR3 sequence is 13 residues long. The chain's CDR3 is CASSVERNTEAFF. CDR3 DNA: TGTGCCAGCAGTGTAGAACGGAACACTGAAGCTTTCTTT.

V and J are TRBV6-5 and TRBJ1-6, with 11 bases matching TRBD1. Germline assignment: CDR1 MNHEY and CDR2 SVGAGI. The V and J ends lost 4 bases and 11 bases, in that order; junction bases with no gene match: 10. There are 16 residues in the CDR3. The CDR3 coding sequence is TGTGCCAGCAGTTCGGGGACAGGGGGGTCCGGAGCACCCCTCCACTTT. It specifies CASSSGTGGSGAPLHF.

The chain is built from TRBV7-3 and TRBJ2-3; the match to TRBD2 covers 7 bases. The CDR3 is made up of 13 amino acids. From germline, CDR1 is SGHTA and CDR2 FQGTGA. J was trimmed by 6 bases and V by 5 bases; bases with no gene match: 5. CDR3 DNA: TGTGCCAGCAGCCCCCGACTAGCTGATACGCAGTATTTT. Protein sequence: CASSPRLADTQYF. The variable domain in full, with the rest retrieved from reference TRBV7-3 and TRBJ2-3, is GAGVSQTPSNKVTEKGKYVELRCDPISGHTALYWYRQSLGQGPEFLIYFQGTGAADDSGLPNDRFFAVRPEGSVSTLKIQRTERGDSAVYLCASSPRLADTQYFGPGTRLTVL.

This chain uses TRBV11-2 with TRBJ2-3, with D tentatively TRBD2 (5 bases). V was clipped by 1 base and J by 1 base, with 9 bases between them. CDR3 length: 15 amino acids. Germline loops: CDR1 SGHAT, CDR2 FQNNGV. As DNA, the CDR3 is TGTGCCAGCAGCTTAGGTGGACTGCGCACAGATACGCAGTATTTT. It codes for CASSLGGLRTDTQYF.

The genes are TRBV7-8 and TRBJ1-3; 7 nucleotides agree with TRBD1. The CDR3 spans 17 residues. Germline trimming cut 5 bases from V and 0 bases from J; bases unmatched to any gene: 10. Germline loops: CDR1 SGHVS, CDR2 FQNEAQ. The CDR3 DNA reads as TGTGCCAGCAGCCCCGATGGGACAGCCATCTCTGGAAACACCATATATTTT. This gives the protein CASSPDGTAISGNTIYF.

J is TRBJ1-5 and V is TRBV6-5; D is ambiguous. CDR1 is MNHEY and CDR2 is SVGAGI in the germline V gene. CDR3 length: 12 residues. V was cut by 6 bases and J by 3 bases, with 6 bases left in between. In DNA form, the CDR3 reads TGTGCCAGCAGGCGGCCCAATCAGCCCCAGCATTTT. Encoded protein: CASRRPNQPQHF.

The chain joins TRBV5-1 to TRBJ2-5; 8 bases agree with TRBD1. The V and J ends lost 0 bases and 5 bases, in that order; junction bases with no gene match: 6. CDR3 size: 15 residues. CDR1 and CDR2 from the germline V gene are SGHRS and YFSETQ. The CDR3 sequence: CASSLARQGHETQYF. CDR3 nucleotide sequence: TGCGCCAGCAGCTTGGCGAGACAGGGGCACGAGACCCAGTACTTC. Full variable domain (rest looked up from reference TRBV5-1 and TRBJ2-5): KAGVTQTPRYLIKTRGQQVTLSCSPISGHRSVSWYQQTPGQGLQFLFEYFSETQRNKGNFPGRFSGRQFSNSRSEMNVSTLELGDSALYLCASSLARQGHETQYFGPGTRLLVL.

The rearrangement links TRBV7-6 to TRBJ2-2, with 8 bases matching TRBD2. CDR1 is SGHVS, CDR2 FNYEAQ, per germline. The CDR3 spans 16 residues. V lost 4 bases to trimming and J lost 0 bases; unmatched junction nucleotides: 4. The CDR3 here is CASSSQAGANTGELFF. DNA of the CDR3: TGTGCCAGCAGCTCACAAGCGGGGGCGAACACCGGGGAGCTGTTTTTT.

The chain uses TRBV5-1 and TRBJ2-3; the D is unclear. V shed 4 bases and J shed 0 bases, with 9 bases lying between them. Germline CDR1 SGHRS, CDR2 YFSETQ. This CDR3 region has 14 residues. DNA for the CDR3: TGCGCCAGCAGCCCCGGTATTAGCACAGATACGCAGTATTTT. Amino acids: CASSPGISTDTQYF.

This clone was seen a handful of times. The CDR3 is CASRNRDRGGYTF. DNA for the CDR3: TGTGCCAGCAGAAACCGGGACAGGGGAGGCTACACCTTC. The rearrangement uses TRBV28 and TRBJ1-2, with 10 bases fitting TRBD1. CDR3 length: 13 amino acids. CDR1 MDHEN and CDR2 SYDVKM come from the germline V gene. J lost 8 bases, V lost 6 bases, and 6 bases had no gene match.

The chain joins TRBV7-2 to TRBJ1-1; D not resolved. The CDR3 totals 14 residues. CDR1 and CDR2 (germline): SGHTA, FQGNSA. Trimming took off 5 bases at V and 2 bases at J, with 12 bases between the two ends. The CDR3 region is CASSQGHSNTEAFF. DNA for the CDR3: TGTGCCAGCAGCCAAGGTCACAGCAACACTGAAGCTTTCTTT.

This clone came up once. The chain carries TRBV7-3 and TRBJ2-7, with TRBD2 matching over 7 bases. The germline CDR1 and CDR2 sequences are SGHTA and FQGTGA. The junction had 2 bases not matched to a gene; V was cut back by 1 base and J by 5 bases. The CDR3 covers 13 residues. The CDR3 nucleotides are TGTGCCAGCAGCTTAAGGGAGGGGAACGAGCAGTACTTC. Translation: CASSLREGNEQYF.

The CDR3, as DNA: TGTGCCAGCAGCGTAGGGCAGGGAACGAATGAAAAACTGTTTTTT. As protein: CASSVGQGTNEKLFF. The chain recombines TRBV9 with TRBJ1-4; possibly TRBD1 for D (5 bases). CDR1 is SGDLS, CDR2 YYNGEE, per germline. This CDR3 spans 15 amino acids. Trimming removed 0 bases from V and 5 bases from J, with 11 bases in between.

The rearrangement uses TRBV3-1 (or the pseudogene TRBV3-2) and TRBJ1-6, with D maybe TRBD1 (6 bases). CDR1 LGHDT and CDR2 YNNKEL come from the germline V gene (reference sequence). The CDR3 loop spans 12 amino acids. Trimming shortened V by 2 bases and J by 15 bases, and 11 bases separated the two germline ends. CDR3 in DNA: TGTGCCAGCAGCCAACTGGGACACGTCCTCCACTTT. Translated: CASSQLGHVLHF.

The rearrangement joins TRBV7-2 to TRBJ2-1, with 9 nucleotides matching TRBD2. The germline gives CDR1 SGHTA, CDR2 FQGNSA. The CDR3 runs to 13 residues. The V segment lost 10 bases and the J segment 3 bases; nucleotides outside the gene matches: 4. CDR3 sequence reads: CAIAGARYNEQFF. For the CDR3, the DNA is TGTGCCATAGCGGGAGCCCGCTACAATGAGCAGTTCTTC.